A single sample is the source of the 10 T cell receptor beta chains below, sequenced in a study of blood T cell repertoires in COVID-19 (dated by TCRdb to 2020 to 2021). Libraries were made using the immunoSEQ multiplex PCR assay. TCRdb provides this immuneACCESS table in a form limited to in-frame rearrangements. Some clones are lacking; in checked studies, under half of them reflect an unresolved V gene, and why the rest are absent is not known. This sample comprises 180,000 or so clones, 75% to 90% of them detected only once. The biggest ten clones account for 6.5% to 10% of the sample. Sequences were obtained from peripheral blood. The source is a woman aged 60-75 years with acute or convalescent COVID-19.

Concerning this clone: Other DNA variants within this sample encode the same CDR3. The rearrangement uses TRBV7-9 and TRBJ2-5, with a possible D match to TRBD2 (6 bases). Germline V gives CDR1 SEHNR, CDR2 FQNEAQ (reference sequence). This CDR3 is built from 14 residues. Between the trimmed V and J ends, which lost 0 bases and 4 bases, there was a span of 9 bases. As DNA, the CDR3 is TGTGCCAGCAGCTTAGCGGGAGGAAGAGAGACCCAGTACTTC. Its translation is CASSLAGGRETQYF.

The chain is built from TRBV11-3 and TRBJ2-5; TRBD2 agrees at 11 bases. V shed 6 bases and J 1 base; nucleotides not matched to a gene: 7. Per germline, CDR1 SGHNT and CDR2 YENEEA. The CDR3 spans 16 residues. CDR3 nucleotides: TGTGCCAGCAGACCCTCTAGCGGGAGGATCCAAGAGACCCAGTACTTC. Protein: CASRPSSGRIQETQYF. Looking up the rest from reference TRBV11-3 and TRBJ2-5 gives the full variable domain: EAGVVQSPRYKIIEKKQPVAFWCNPISGHNTLYWYLQNLGQGPELLIRYENEEAVDDSQLPKDRFSAERLKGVDSTLKIQPAELGDSAVYLCASRPSSGRIQETQYFGPGTRLLVL.

This chain links TRBV11-1 with TRBJ1-6, with D hard to call. Germline CDR1 reads SGHAT; CDR2 reads FQDESV (reference sequence). The CDR3 is 14 amino acids. Trimming pared 5 bases from V and 7 bases from J, leaving 12 bases between. The CDR3 nucleotides read TGTGCCAGCAGCACCCTCCCGGGAAATTCACCCCTCCACTTT. The encoded protein is CASSTLPGNSPLHF.

The J gene is TRBJ2-7, the V gene TRBV28, with TRBD2 matching over 13 bases. The germline V gene encodes CDR1 MDHEN and CDR2 SYDVKM. After removal of 10 bases from V and 3 bases from J, the junction contained 3 bases not matched to a gene. CDR3 length: 13 amino acids. CDR3 coding DNA: TGTGCCACCCGGACTAGCGGGAGCTACGAGCAGTACTTC. This translates into CATRTSGSYEQYF.

Only a few counts were recorded for this clone. CDR3: CAWSVPGFGEKLFF. In DNA, the CDR3 is TGTGCCTGGAGTGTACCAGGGTTCGGTGAAAAACTGTTTTTT. The chain recombines TRBV30 with TRBJ1-4; possibly TRBD1 for D (5 bases). Trimming pared 0 bases from V and 7 bases from J, leaving 12 bases between. Germline CDR1 and CDR2: GTSNPN and SVGIG (reference sequence). The CDR3 consists of 14 residues. The full variable domain, in which reference TRBV30 and TRBJ1-4 provide the parts outside the CDR3, is SQTIHQWPATLVQPVGSPLSLECTVEGTSNPNLYWYRQAAGRGLQLLFYSVGIGQISSEVPQNLSASRPQDRQFILSSKKLLLSDSGFYLCAWSVPGFGEKLFFGSGTQLSVL.

J is TRBJ1-5 and V is TRBV6-5; TRBD1 might be the D (6 bases). The length of the CDR3 is 13 residues. V was cut by 7 bases and J by 3 bases, with 10 bases left in between. Germline CDR1 MNHEY, CDR2 SVGAGI. This CDR3 is CASTRDNNQPQHF. CDR3 in DNA: TGTGCCAGCACCCGGGACAACAATCAGCCCCAGCATTTT.

V gene TRBV18 combines with J gene TRBJ2-7, with D tentatively TRBD1 (5 bases). From germline, CDR1 is KGHSH and CDR2 LQKENI. The CDR3 covers 13 residues. The V and J ends lost 2 bases and 1 base respectively, with 6 bases between them. The CDR3, as DNA: TGTGCCAGCTCACCAAGGGGATCCTACGAGCAGTACTTC. It translates to CASSPRGSYEQYF.

The chain joins TRBV5-6 to TRBJ1-2; TRBD1 agrees at 7 bases. The V gene's germline CDR1 is SGHDT and CDR2 YYEEEE. With V trimmed by 4 bases and J by 4 bases, 10 bases remained unmatched. This CDR3 is built from 15 residues. This CDR3 reads CASSPPDRALYGYTF. DNA for the CDR3: TGTGCCAGCAGCCCCCCAGACAGGGCCCTCTATGGCTACACCTTC.

This clone was seen once. The CDR3 region has the DNA TGTGCCAGCAGCTTGAGGGACTGGCGGGCCACAGATACGCAGTATTTT. Translation gives CASSLRDWRATDTQYF. V gene TRBV5-5 combines with J gene TRBJ2-3; tentatively, D is TRBD2 (6 bases). The germline V gene encodes CDR1 SGHKS and CDR2 YYEKEE (reference sequence). The CDR3 runs to 16 residues. V lost 1 base and J 2 bases, leaving 14 bases between the germline ends.

V gene TRBV10-3 combines with J gene TRBJ1-5, with D maybe TRBD1 (6 bases). Looked up from germline, CDR1 is ENHRY and CDR2 is SYGVKD. The V gene lost 8 bases and the J gene lost 2 bases, with 10 bases spanning the gap. The CDR3 spans 13 residues. This CDR3 is CAIAGGGNQPQHF. The DNA for the CDR3 is TGTGCCATCGCGGGGGGCGGCAATCAGCCCCAGCATTTT.